This T cell receptor beta chain derives from a study of shared clonotypes between healthy human individuals. General study results and limits: In having few donors, the study represented limited genetic and exposure-history diversity. Among the subsets, naive ones generally showed larger estimated richness than memory ones. Rarefaction indicated that sorted-subset sequencing remained incomplete although depth was large.

This CDR3 region has 17 residues. V was shortened by 0 bases and J by 6 bases, with 21 bases between the two germline ends. Germline CDR1 reads MGHRA; CDR2 reads YSYEKL. The naive CD8 subset, CD45RO-negative cells positively selected for CCR7, excluded terminally differentiated effector memory CD45RA+ cells. The input for sorted-subset replicate PCRs was around 0.2 ug DNA, tens of thousands of T cell genomes. Generated by immunoSEQ multiplex PCR, the TCRdb table keeps only in-frame clones and is missing some. The sample records roughly 2.1 million clones, 93% being singletons. On this clone itself: The antigen remains unidentified.

Sequences were obtained from naive CD8+ T cells from PBMCs. The chain is built from TRBV4-1 and TRBJ2-7; D perhaps matches TRBD1 (5 bases). This clonotype was sampled from a man aged 18 to 29 in good health. Some clones in this sample may be carry-over from other donors' samples. CDR3 sequence: CASSQDGIPDSQGEQYF. The CDR3 DNA follows: TGCGCCAGCAGCCAAGATGGAATACCGGATAGCCAGGGCGAGCAGTACTTC.